Listed here are 7 T cell receptor beta chains from one sample, sequenced in a study of CD8 T cells in Susac syndrome. cDNA came from around 0.54 to 1 ug RNA primed by random hexamers. TCRdb itself ran the immunoSEQ multiplex PCR reads through MiXCR, one entry per CDR3 protein. The table records about 180,000 distinct CDR3 sequences, 90% to 95% of them present only once. Sequenced sample: CD4+ T cells from PBMCs. These receptors all come from a human donor with Susac syndrome.

CDR3 sequence reads: CASTTGPSYNEQFF. CDR3 nucleotide sequence: TGTGCCAGCACGACAGGACCCTCCTACAATGAGCAGTTCTTC. J is TRBJ2-1 and V is TRBV27; perhaps TRBD1 as D (6 bases). Germline CDR1 reads MNHEY; CDR2 reads SMNVEV (reference sequence). Deletions cut 7 bases from V and 0 bases from J, with 10 bases between. This CDR3 region has 14 residues.

V usage is TRBV15 and J usage is TRBJ2-1, with a weak D call TRBD1 (6 bases). In germline, CDR1 is LNHNV, CDR2 YYDKDF (reference sequence). V gave up 9 bases and J gave up 2 bases, with 20 bases separating them. The CDR3 length is 16 residues. The CDR3 is CATLLVQGNPYNEQFF. The CDR3 DNA reads as TGTGCCACTTTACTTGTGCAGGGGAACCCCTACAATGAGCAGTTCTTC.

The genes are TRBV20-1 and TRBJ2-7, with 9 positions matching TRBD1. Germline V CDR1 and CDR2: DFQATT, SNEGSKA (reference sequence). The ends lost 5 bases at V and 0 bases at J; junction bases unmatched: 8. The CDR3 covers 15 residues. The CDR3 DNA reads TGCAGTGCTTCACAGTCGGGACAGGGCTCCTACGAGCAGTACTTC. Translating gives CSASQSGQGSYEQYF.

For the CDR3, the DNA is TGTGCCAGCGGACTAGCGGGATCCTCCTACAATGAGCAGTTCTTC. As protein: CASGLAGSSYNEQFF. The gene calls are TRBV28 and TRBJ2-1; 12 bases match TRBD2. The junction had 2 bases not matched to a gene; V was cut back by 8 bases and J by 0 bases. This CDR3 is built from 15 residues. CDR1 and CDR2 (germline): MDHEN, SYDVKM.

V usage is TRBV6-4 and J usage is TRBJ2-3; D is unresolved. The CDR3 loop spans 14 amino acids. Trimming removed 3 bases at V and 8 bases at J, with 15 bases between. Germline lookup yields CDR1 MRHNA and CDR2 SNTAGT. CDR3 residues: CASSEAAGLATQYF. As DNA, the CDR3 is TGTGCCAGCAGTGAAGCTGCTGGATTGGCTACGCAGTATTTT.

V gene TRBV2 combines with J gene TRBJ2-1, with TRBD2 matching 7 bases. This CDR3 spans 14 amino acids. Germline V gene sequence: CDR1 SNHLY, CDR2 FYNNEI. The V gene end was trimmed by 7 bases and the J gene end by 5 bases; junction bases not matched to a gene: 8. The CDR3 here is CASTRTRQNNEQFF. CDR3 DNA: TGTGCCAGCACGCGGACTAGGCAGAACAATGAGCAGTTCTTC.

The rearrangement links TRBV29-1 to TRBJ2-3; possible D gene TRBD2, 5 bases. Germline CDR1 SQVTM, CDR2 ANQGSEA. The CDR3 covers 14 residues. The germline V and J ends were trimmed by 1 base and 6 bases, with 14 bases remaining between them. The CDR3 DNA is TGCAGCGTTGAAGTTTCGAGGGAGTTGGATACGCAGTATTTT. It yields the protein CSVEVSRELDTQYF.